These T cell receptor beta chains were read from a single sample in a study of a mutant IDH1 vaccine in newly diagnosed glioma. The data were produced by immunoSEQ multiplex PCR, yet TCRdb's version contains in-frame clones alone and is incomplete. Of approximately 70,000 clones in the sample, 70% to 80% are singletons; the top ten hold around 8.4%. The material sequenced was PBMCs, taken from a glioma patient treated with radiotherapy, temozolomide or both. The receptor source for this set is a man in his fifties or sixties with glioma. CDR3s include the opening cysteine and the closing phenylalanine or tryptophan. Each record gives: D gene, V gene, clone size, J gene, CDR3 DNA, CDR3 protein. The D gene is left open where the match is weak. Some rows have no size entry. The others give once, few or many, or a class for an expanded clone.

D gene: NA; V gene: TRBV30; clone size: NA; J gene: TRBJ1-2; CDR3 DNA: TGTGCCTGGAGTGTAGGCGATGGCTACACCTTC; CDR3 protein: CAWSVGDGYTF
D gene: TRBD1; V gene: TRBV5-1; clone size: NA; J gene: TRBJ1-2; CDR3 DNA: TGCGCCAGCAGCTTGGGAGACAGGGGATATGGCTACACCTTC; CDR3 protein: CASSLGDRGYGYTF
D gene: NA; V gene: TRBV19; clone size: NA; J gene: TRBJ2-2; CDR3 DNA: TGTGCCAGTAGTTGGCAGGGCCCGAACACCGGGGAGCTGTTTTTT; CDR3 protein: CASSWQGPNTGELFF
D gene: TRBD1; V gene: TRBV7-8; clone size: NA; J gene: TRBJ1-3; CDR3 DNA: TGTGCCAGCAGCCCATTTGGACAGGGTACTGGAAACACCATATATTTT; CDR3 protein: CASSPFGQGTGNTIYF
D gene: NA; V gene: TRBV4-1; clone size: NA; J gene: TRBJ2-6; CDR3 DNA: TGCGCCAGCAGCCCAGGGGGAGGAGGGGCTGCTGGGGCCAACGTCCTGACTTTC; CDR3 protein: CASSPGGGGAAGANVLTF
D gene: NA; V gene: TRBV19; clone size: NA; J gene: TRBJ1-5; CDR3 DNA: TGTGCCAGTAGTATGACGGGGAATAGCAATCAGCCCCAGCATTTT; CDR3 protein: CASSMTGNSNQPQHF
D gene: NA; V gene: TRBV5-1; clone size: NA; J gene: TRBJ2-3; CDR3 DNA: TGCGCCAGCAGCTTTCACTCCACAGATACGCAGTATTTT; CDR3 protein: CASSFHSTDTQYF
D gene: NA; V gene: TRBV19; clone size: NA; J gene: TRBJ1-1; CDR3 DNA: TGTGCCAGTAGTATAGACAGGGAAGCTTTCTTT; CDR3 protein: CASSIDREAFF
D gene: TRBD1; V gene: TRBV19; clone size: NA; J gene: TRBJ2-5; CDR3 DNA: TGTGCCAGTAGTATCAGGGACAGGGAAGAGACCCAGTACTTC; CDR3 protein: CASSIRDREETQYF
D gene: TRBD1; V gene: TRBV6-6; clone size: NA; J gene: TRBJ1-5; CDR3 DNA: TGTGCCAGCAGTCCAGGGGGAAGTCAGCCCCAGCATTTT; CDR3 protein: CASSPGGSQPQHF
D gene: TRBD1; V gene: TRBV5-1; clone size: NA; J gene: TRBJ2-5; CDR3 DNA: TGCGCCAGCAGCTCCACGGGACAGTACCAAGAGACCCAGTACTTC; CDR3 protein: CASSSTGQYQETQYF
D gene: TRBD2; V gene: TRBV15; clone size: NA; J gene: TRBJ2-1; CDR3 DNA: TGTGCCACCAGCAGAGGAGGACTAGCGGCCTACAATGAGCAGTTCTTC; CDR3 protein: CATSRGGLAAYNEQFF
D gene: NA; V gene: TRBV14; clone size: NA; J gene: TRBJ1-6; CDR3 DNA: TGTGCCAGCAGCCAAGATCTCCAACCGCGCTATTCTTCACCCCTCCACTTT; CDR3 protein: CASSQDLQPRYSSPLHF
D gene: NA; V gene: TRBV12-1; clone size: NA; J gene: TRBJ1-5; CDR3 DNA: TGTGCCAGCACCCCTAAGGGGAGGTCAAGCAATCAGCCCCAGCATTTT; CDR3 protein: CASTPKGRSSNQPQHF
D gene: TRBD1; V gene: TRBV5-6; clone size: NA; J gene: TRBJ1-1; CDR3 DNA: TGTGCCAGCAGCTTGGTGGGGGGACAGTCAGCTTTCTTT; CDR3 protein: CASSLVGGQSAFF
D gene: NA; V gene: TRBV5-1; clone size: NA; J gene: TRBJ1-1; CDR3 DNA: TGCGCCAGCAGCTTGGAAGGGACATTGAACACTGAAGCTTTCTTT; CDR3 protein: CASSLEGTLNTEAFF
D gene: NA; V gene: TRBV5-6; clone size: few; J gene: TRBJ1-2; CDR3 DNA: TGTGCCAGCAGCGCCTACAGGGACGGCTACACCTTC; CDR3 protein: CASSAYRDGYTF